Below, 23 T cell receptor beta chains from the same sample are listed, as sequenced in a study of blood T cell repertoires in COVID-19. Sequenced by immunoSEQ multiplex PCR; TCRdb stores in-frame clones only, minus some. The data show more than 350,000 clones, approximately 88% seen once. Sequencing was performed on peripheral blood. The receptor source for this set is a woman aged 30 to 39 with COVID-19, enrolled during active disease.

Ten or more counts support this clone. The J gene is TRBJ1-1, the V gene TRBV6-4, with D possibly matching TRBD1 (6 bases). This CDR3 is built from 16 residues. Germline values: CDR1 MRHNA, CDR2 SNTAGT. Trimming took 0 bases from V and 1 from J, leaving 12 bases between them. DNA of the CDR3: TGTGCCAGCAGTGACTCGACCCGCAGGGGGAACACTGAAGCTTTCTTT. It encodes CASSDSTRRGNTEAFF.

The chain employs TRBV2 and TRBJ1-1, with D perhaps matching TRBD1 (5 bases). Germline V gives CDR1 SNHLY, CDR2 FYNNEI. CDR3 length: 15 amino acids. V was pared by 9 bases and J by 5 bases, with 22 bases between. CDR3 sequence (DNA): TGTGCCAGTCACTTCGAGCTAGGGAGGGGAACTGAAGCTTTCTTT. Amino acid sequence: CASHFELGRGTEAFF. Complete variable domain (other parts from reference TRBV2 and TRBJ1-1): EPEVTQTPSHQVTQMGQEVILRCVPISNHLYFYWYRQILGQKVEFLVSFYNNEISEKSEIFDDQFSVERPDGSNFTLKIRSTKLEDSAMYFCASHFELGRGTEAFFGQGTRLTVV.

This chain uses TRBV7-6 with TRBJ1-2, with 9 positions matching TRBD1. Germline loops: CDR1 SGHVS, CDR2 FNYEAQ. The CDR3 sequence is 14 residues long. Germline trimming cut 1 base from V and 8 bases from J; bases unmatched to any gene: 5. The CDR3 loop reads CASSLDRGRAGYTF. The CDR3 coding sequence is TGTGCCAGCAGCTTAGACAGGGGGCGGGCCGGCTACACCTTC.

The chain carries TRBV6-5 and TRBJ1-2; 10 nucleotides agree with TRBD1. Germline V gene lookup returns CDR1 MNHEY and CDR2 SVGAGI. Germline trimming cut 6 bases from V and 5 bases from J; bases unmatched to any gene: 9. The CDR3 runs 15 residues. CDR3 sequence: CASSQPGQGRYGYTF. CDR3 DNA: TGTGCCAGCAGCCAACCGGGACAGGGGAGGTATGGCTACACCTTC.

The rearrangement uses TRBV4-1 and TRBJ1-4, with D possibly TRBD1 on 6 matching bases. This CDR3 is 15 amino acids long. Germline CDR1 is MGHRA and CDR2 is YSYEKL. Trimming took off 0 bases at V and 6 bases at J, with 11 bases between the two ends. CDR3 in DNA: TGCGCCAGCAGCCAAGATGGGGCAGGGGATGAAAAACTGTTTTTT. It specifies CASSQDGAGDEKLFF.

The count of this clone is one. This chain joins TRBV9 and TRBJ2-5; tentatively, D is TRBD2 (6 bases). The CDR3 totals 15 residues. Trimming pared 0 bases from V and 1 base from J, leaving 10 bases between. Germline CDR1 SGDLS, CDR2 YYNGEE. The CDR3 spells CASSVAAGIQETQYF. CDR3 bases: TGTGCCAGCAGCGTAGCGGCGGGGATCCAAGAGACCCAGTACTTC.

The chain links TRBV24-1 to TRBJ1-5, with TRBD1 as a possible D gene (5 bases). This CDR3 spans 16 amino acids. Germline values: CDR1 KGHDR, CDR2 SFDVKD. V shed 5 bases and J shed 0 bases, with 13 bases lying between them. CDR3 protein: CATSVDGGYSNQPQHF. CDR3 coding DNA: TGTGCCACCAGTGTTGACGGGGGTTATAGCAATCAGCCCCAGCATTTT.

The V call is TRBV5-1, the J call TRBJ2-7; 7 bases fit TRBD1. Germline values: CDR1 SGHRS, CDR2 YFSETQ. This CDR3 spans 15 amino acids. The J segment lost 2 bases and the V segment lost 0 bases, leaving 5 bases of the junction unmatched. The CDR3 nucleotides read TGCGCCAGCAGCTTGGGGGGGACAGTCACCTACGAGCAGTACTTC. This sequence encodes CASSLGGTVTYEQYF.

CDR3 protein: CASSWRQGGYNEQFF. DNA of the CDR3: TGTGCCAGCAGTTGGCGACAGGGAGGATACAATGAGCAGTTCTTC. The chain combines TRBV6-5 with TRBJ2-1; D is perhaps TRBD1 (7 bases). V was pared by 4 bases and J by 4 bases, with 14 bases between. Germline V gives CDR1 MNHEY, CDR2 SVGAGI. The CDR3 extends over 15 amino acids.

The chain joins TRBV19 to TRBJ1-2; D is undetermined. Germline CDR1 and CDR2: LNHDA and SQIVND (reference sequence). Deletions cut 6 bases from V and 5 bases from J, with 10 bases between. The CDR3 is made up of 12 amino acids. This CDR3 is CASRPGWYGYTF. CDR3 nucleotide sequence: TGTGCCAGTAGGCCGGGGTGGTATGGCTACACCTTC.

Here the CDR3 DNA reads TGTGCCAGCAGCTGGAGGGAGGGGCCAAGTGATTCACCCCTCCACTTT. Protein product: CASSWREGPSDSPLHF. The V and J genes are TRBV5-6 and TRBJ1-6; tentatively, D is TRBD1 (5 bases). This CDR3 region has 16 residues. The germline V gene encodes CDR1 SGHDT and CDR2 YYEEEE. V lost 3 bases and J 8 bases, leaving 18 bases between the germline ends.

CDR3 amino acids: CASSLFPMNTEAFF. The CDR3 coding sequence is TGCGCCAGCAGCCTTTTTCCCATGAACACTGAAGCTTTCTTT. This sequence joins TRBV4-1 and TRBJ1-1; D is undetermined. This CDR3 is built from 14 residues. Between the trimmed V and J ends, which lost 4 bases and 0 bases, there was a span of 9 bases. CDR1 is MGHRA, CDR2 YSYEKL, per germline.

There are a few counts of this clone. The chain joins TRBV4-1 to TRBJ2-7, with TRBD1 matching 11 bases. The V gene's germline CDR1 is MGHRA and CDR2 YSYEKL. V was clipped by 4 bases and J by 3 bases; unmatched bases: 2. The CDR3 contains 14 residues. DNA for the CDR3: TGCGCCAGCAGCCCGGGGACAGGGGGCTACGAGCAGTACGTC. Protein sequence: CASSPGTGGYEQYV.

The chain carries TRBV4-3 and TRBJ2-5; 8 nucleotides align to TRBD1. This CDR3 has 14 amino acids. The trim removed 4 bases at V and 1 base at J, leaving 2 bases unmatched. Germline V lookup: CDR1 LGHNA, CDR2 YSLEER. In DNA, the CDR3 is TGCGCCAGCAGCCCGGGGACAGGCCAAGAGACCCAGTACTTC. The encoded protein is CASSPGTGQETQYF.

The V gene is TRBV10-3, the J gene TRBJ1-1, with D possibly being TRBD1 (6 bases). This CDR3 has 16 amino acids. The germline V gene has CDR1 ENHRY and CDR2 SYGVKD. V lost 3 bases, J lost 1 base, and 15 bases lay in between. The CDR3 DNA follows: TGTGCCATCAGTGAACCCGGGGGGCGGTCGAACACTGAAGCTTTCTTT. Residues: CAISEPGGRSNTEAFF.

The V call is TRBV6-5, the J call TRBJ1-2; 7 nucleotides line up with TRBD1. This CDR3 contains 14 residues. V shed 2 bases, J shed 2 bases, and the junction held 2 bases outside the gene matches. Germline V lookup: CDR1 MNHEY, CDR2 SVGAGI. CDR3 nucleotides: TGTGCCAGCAGTTACCAGACAGGGAACTATGGCTACACCTTC. Protein product: CASSYQTGNYGYTF.

The CDR3 DNA follows: TGCGCCAGCAAAAGGTCAGGGGGCTCCGGGGCCAACGTCCTGACTTTC. Its translation: CASKRSGGSGANVLTF. The chain is built from TRBV5-1 and TRBJ2-6, with TRBD1 matching 8 bases. The V segment lost 6 bases and the J segment 4 bases; nucleotides outside the gene matches: 9. Looked up from germline, CDR1 is SGHRS and CDR2 is YFSETQ. CDR3 length: 16 residues.

J is TRBJ1-1 and V is TRBV6-6; D is ambiguous. The CDR3 consists of 13 residues. V was shortened by 7 bases and J by 1 base, with 10 bases between the two germline ends. Germline CDR1 MNHNY, CDR2 SVGAGI (reference sequence). CDR3 residues: CASNKLRNTEAFF. The CDR3 bases are TGTGCCAGCAACAAACTACGGAACACTGAAGCTTTCTTT.

The chain is built from TRBV7-2 and TRBJ1-4; TRBD1 might be the D (6 bases). Germline values: CDR1 SGHTA, CDR2 FQGNSA. This CDR3 spans 15 amino acids. The V gene lost 2 bases and the J gene lost 7 bases, with 14 bases spanning the gap. The CDR3 here is CASSLHGRGGEKLFF. CDR3 coding DNA: TGTGCCAGCAGCTTACACGGCAGGGGTGGTGAAAAACTGTTTTTT.

The rearrangement links TRBV4-3 to TRBJ2-1; 8 bases fit TRBD1. The CDR3 consists of 14 residues. Trimming took 4 bases from V and 7 from J; bases not matched to a gene: 6. Per the germline V gene, CDR1 is LGHNA and CDR2 is YSLEER. CDR3 nucleotide sequence: TGCGCCAGCAGCCCGGGGACAGGAGGGAATGAGCAGTTCTTC. Protein sequence: CASSPGTGGNEQFF.

This clone was recorded once. This sequence joins TRBV7-2 and TRBJ2-3, with 9 bases fitting TRBD2. Germline V gene data show CDR1 as SGHTA and CDR2 as FQGNSA. V lost 5 bases to trimming and J lost 4 bases; unmatched junction nucleotides: 10. The CDR3 contains 16 residues. The CDR3 coding sequence is TGTGCCAGCAGCCTAGAGGGCGGGGGGGCCTCAGATACGCAGTATTTT. Translated, it gives CASSLEGGGASDTQYF. The complete variable domain, with remaining parts taken from reference TRBV7-2 and TRBJ2-3, reads GAGVSQSPSNKVTEKGKDVELRCDPISGHTALYWYRQSLGQGLEFLIYFQGNSAPDKSGLPSDRFSAERTGGSVSTLTIQRTQQEDSAVYLCASSLEGGGASDTQYFGPGTRLTVL.

This clone was detected once. The J gene is TRBJ2-2, the V gene TRBV5-1; TRBD1 is a possible D gene (6 bases). V was cut by 5 bases and J by 0 bases, with 11 bases left in between. CDR1 is SGHRS, CDR2 YFSETQ, per germline. The CDR3 length is 15 residues. The CDR3: CASSTGTTNTGELFF. The CDR3 DNA follows: TGCGCCAGCAGTACCGGGACAACGAACACCGGGGAGCTGTTTTTT.

The chain is built from TRBV11-3 and TRBJ1-3, with D unresolved. The germline V gene encodes CDR1 SGHNT and CDR2 YENEEA. The CDR3 sequence is 12 residues long. In DNA form, the CDR3 reads TGTGCTGCGCCCCCTTCTGGAAACACCATATATTTT. Protein product: CAAPPSGNTIYF.